One sample yielded the 3 T cell receptor beta chains listed below, sequenced in a study of Ad26.COV2.S vaccination and SARS-CoV-2 variants. Only in-frame clones appear in the TCRdb table, and some are missing; sequencing was by immunoSEQ multiplex PCR. The sample yields a few hundred thousand clones, 70% to 90% seen once. Treatment denoted: roughly 18 received Ad26.COV2.S at low or high dose, single or two shots; about 5 received placebo; per-sample allocation not given. It was on day 63 after the first vaccine or placebo injection that samples were taken. The sequencing used peripheral blood, collected in a trial of Ad26.COV2.S vaccine versus placebo. The origin of the receptors is a person aged 18-65 years who received the Ad26.COV2.S COVID-19 vaccine or a placebo.

This chain connects TRBV7-9 to TRBJ2-1; D is uncertain. The CDR3 is 13 residues long. V was shortened by 2 bases and J by 9 bases, with 11 bases between the two germline ends. Germline V CDR1 and CDR2: SEHNR, FQNEAQ (reference sequence). This CDR3 is CASSLTPVFEQFF. The CDR3 DNA reads as TGTGCCAGCAGCTTAACCCCAGTGTTTGAGCAGTTCTTC.

This clone was seen only a few times. V and J are TRBV7-2 and TRBJ2-3; 14 bases map to TRBD2. J was trimmed by 6 bases and V by 4 bases; bases with no gene match: 6. CDR1 is SGHTA and CDR2 is FQGNSA in the germline V gene. This CDR3 spans 16 amino acids. The DNA of the CDR3 is TGTGCCAGCAGCTCGAAGACTAGCGGGGGGGCGGATACGCAGTATTTT. Protein product: CASSSKTSGGADTQYF.

V is TRBV12-3 or TRBV12-4 and J is TRBJ2-5; D is unresolved. Trimming took off 8 bases at V and 9 bases at J, with 10 bases between the two ends. The CDR3 is made up of 10 amino acids. In DNA, the CDR3 is TGTGCCAGCGGGGAAAGGGCCCAGTACTTC. It specifies CASGERAQYF.